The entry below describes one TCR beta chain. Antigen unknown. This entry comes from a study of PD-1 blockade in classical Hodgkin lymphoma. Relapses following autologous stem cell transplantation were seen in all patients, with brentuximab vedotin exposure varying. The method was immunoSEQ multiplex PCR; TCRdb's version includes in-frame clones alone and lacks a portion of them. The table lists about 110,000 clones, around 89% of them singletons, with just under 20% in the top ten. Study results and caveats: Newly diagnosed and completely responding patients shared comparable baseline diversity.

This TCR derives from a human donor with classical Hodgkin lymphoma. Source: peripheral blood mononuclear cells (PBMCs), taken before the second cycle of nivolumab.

The CDR3 DNA is TGTGCCAGCAGTACAGGACTGATGCCTGGAAACACCATATATTTT. Amino acid sequence: CASSTGLMPGNTIYF. The rearrangement uses TRBV6-5 and TRBJ1-3; maybe TRBD1 (5 bases). CDR3 length: 15 residues. CDR1 is MNHEY and CDR2 is SVGAGI in the germline V gene. V lost 5 bases to trimming and J lost 2 bases, with 13 bases between them.